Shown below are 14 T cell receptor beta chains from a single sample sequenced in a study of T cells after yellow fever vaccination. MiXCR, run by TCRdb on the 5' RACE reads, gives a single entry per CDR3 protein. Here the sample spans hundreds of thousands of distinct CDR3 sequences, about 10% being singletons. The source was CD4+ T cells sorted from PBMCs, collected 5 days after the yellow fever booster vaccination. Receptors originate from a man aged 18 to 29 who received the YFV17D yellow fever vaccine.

CDR3 nucleotides: TGTGCCAGCAGCGTAGAAGGTGAAAAACTGTTTTTT. Translated: CASSVEGEKLFF. The V gene is TRBV9, the J gene TRBJ1-4; D is undetermined. Trimming shortened V by 0 bases and J by 7 bases, and 4 bases separated the two germline ends. The germline V gene has CDR1 SGDLS and CDR2 YYNGEE. This CDR3 is built from 12 residues.

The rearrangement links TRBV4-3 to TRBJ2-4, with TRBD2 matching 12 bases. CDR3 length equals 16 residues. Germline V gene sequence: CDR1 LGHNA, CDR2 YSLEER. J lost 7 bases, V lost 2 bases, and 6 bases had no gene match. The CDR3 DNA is TGCGCCAGCAGCCAAAGTTTCCTAGCGGGGGGGAACATTCAGTACTTC. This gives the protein CASSQSFLAGGNIQYF.

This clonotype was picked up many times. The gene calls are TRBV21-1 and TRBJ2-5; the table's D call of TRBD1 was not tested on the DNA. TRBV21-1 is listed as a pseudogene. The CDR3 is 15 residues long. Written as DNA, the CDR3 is TGTGCCAGCAGCAAAGCTGGTAGGGGGCTGGAGACCCAGTACTTC. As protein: CASSKAGRGLETQYF.

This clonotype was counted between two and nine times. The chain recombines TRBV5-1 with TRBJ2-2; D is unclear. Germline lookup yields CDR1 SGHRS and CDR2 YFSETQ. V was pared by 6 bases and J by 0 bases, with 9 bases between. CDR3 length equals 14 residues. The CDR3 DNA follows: TGCGCCAGCACCCATTTGACGAACACCGGGGAGCTGTTTTTT. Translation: CASTHLTNTGELFF.

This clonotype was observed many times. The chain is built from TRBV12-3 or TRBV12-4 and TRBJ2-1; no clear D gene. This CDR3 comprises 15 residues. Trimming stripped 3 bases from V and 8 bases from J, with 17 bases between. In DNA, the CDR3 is TGTGCCAGCAGTTTCGGGCTTTCGACGGTCGATGAGCAGTTCTTC. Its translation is CASSFGLSTVDEQFF.

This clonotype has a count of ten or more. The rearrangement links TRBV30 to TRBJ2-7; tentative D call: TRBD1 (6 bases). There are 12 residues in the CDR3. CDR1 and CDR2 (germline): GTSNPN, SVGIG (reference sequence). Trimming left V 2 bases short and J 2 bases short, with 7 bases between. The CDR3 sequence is CAWSRDTYEQYF. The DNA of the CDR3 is TGTGCCTGGAGTCGGGACACCTACGAGCAGTACTTC.

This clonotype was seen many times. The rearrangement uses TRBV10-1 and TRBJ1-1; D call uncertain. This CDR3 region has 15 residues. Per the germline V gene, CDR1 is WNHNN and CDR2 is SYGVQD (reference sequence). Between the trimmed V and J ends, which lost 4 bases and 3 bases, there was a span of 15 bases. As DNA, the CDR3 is TGCGCCAGCAGTGGAGCCTCCGCGCTGGACACTGAAGCTTTCTTT. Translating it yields CASSGASALDTEAFF.

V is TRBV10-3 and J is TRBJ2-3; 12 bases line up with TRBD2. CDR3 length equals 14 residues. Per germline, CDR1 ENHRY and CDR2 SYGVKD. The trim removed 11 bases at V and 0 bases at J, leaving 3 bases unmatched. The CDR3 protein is CAAGLAGSTDTQYF. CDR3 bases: TGTGCCGCCGGACTAGCGGGGAGCACAGATACGCAGTATTTT.

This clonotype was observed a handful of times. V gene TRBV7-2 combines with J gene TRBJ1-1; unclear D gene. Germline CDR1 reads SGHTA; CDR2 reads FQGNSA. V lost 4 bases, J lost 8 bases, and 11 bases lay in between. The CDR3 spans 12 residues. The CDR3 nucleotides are TGTGCCAGCAGCTCATACCTGTTCGAAGCTTTCTTT. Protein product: CASSSYLFEAFF. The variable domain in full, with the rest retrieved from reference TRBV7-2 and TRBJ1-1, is GAGVSQSPSNKVTEKGKDVELRCDPISGHTALYWYRQSLGQGLEFLIYFQGNSAPDKSGLPSDRFSAERTGGSVSTLTIQRTQQEDSAVYLCASSSYLFEAFFGQGTRLTVV.

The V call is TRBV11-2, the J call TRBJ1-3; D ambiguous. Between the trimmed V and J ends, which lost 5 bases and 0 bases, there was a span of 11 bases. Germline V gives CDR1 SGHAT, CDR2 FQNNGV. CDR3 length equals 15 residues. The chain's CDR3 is CASSPVAGSGNTIYF. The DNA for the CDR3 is TGTGCCAGCAGCCCGGTGGCGGGCTCTGGAAACACCATATATTTT.

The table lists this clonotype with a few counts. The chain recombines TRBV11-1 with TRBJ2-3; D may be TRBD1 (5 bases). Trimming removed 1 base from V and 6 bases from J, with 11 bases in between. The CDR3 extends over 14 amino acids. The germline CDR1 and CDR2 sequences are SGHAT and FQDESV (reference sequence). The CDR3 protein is CASSLGVGPDTQYF. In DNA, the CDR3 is TGTGCCAGCAGCTTAGGGGTGGGGCCCGATACGCAGTATTTT.

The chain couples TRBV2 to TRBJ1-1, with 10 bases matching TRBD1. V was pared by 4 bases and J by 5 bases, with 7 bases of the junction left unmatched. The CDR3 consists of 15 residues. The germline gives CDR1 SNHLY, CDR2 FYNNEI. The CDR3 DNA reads TGTGCCAGCAGTGTAGACAGGGGGCGTGGGACTGAAGCTTTCTTT. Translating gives CASSVDRGRGTEAFF. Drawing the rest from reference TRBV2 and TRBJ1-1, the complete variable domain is EPEVTQTPSHQVTQMGQEVILRCVPISNHLYFYWYRQILGQKVEFLVSFYNNEISEKSEIFDDQFSVERPDGSNFTLKIRSTKLEDSAMYFCASSVDRGRGTEAFFGQGTRLTVV.

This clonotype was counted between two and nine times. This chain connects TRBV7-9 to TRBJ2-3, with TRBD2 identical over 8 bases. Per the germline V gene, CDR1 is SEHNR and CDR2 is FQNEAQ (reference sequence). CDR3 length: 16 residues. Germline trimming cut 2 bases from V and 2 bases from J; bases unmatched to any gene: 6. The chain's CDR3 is CASSLRAGVPTDTQYF. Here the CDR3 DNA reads TGTGCCAGCAGCTTACGAGCGGGGGTACCCACAGATACGCAGTATTTT.

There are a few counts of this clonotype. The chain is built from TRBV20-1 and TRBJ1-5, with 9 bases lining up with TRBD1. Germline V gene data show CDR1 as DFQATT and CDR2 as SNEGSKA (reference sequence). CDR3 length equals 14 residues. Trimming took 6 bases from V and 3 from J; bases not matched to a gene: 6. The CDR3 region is CSAGRDRDNQPQHF. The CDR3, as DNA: TGCAGTGCGGGGAGGGACAGGGACAATCAGCCCCAGCATTTT.